This T cell receptor beta chain was identified during a study of OX40 agonist ivuxolimab in advanced cancers. About the study: Ivuxolimab, an antibody acting as an agonist of OX40 (CD134), was used to treat patients. Those enrolled were about 82% male, with a mean age of around 55 years and ages from about 20 to 85. Partial responses were achieved by three patients, one with hepatocellular carcinoma and two with cutaneous melanoma. Study-wide results and limits: Specificity for antigen went undetermined in the expanded peripheral T cells.

A word on this clone: What it binds is not known.

Germline V gives CDR1 MDHEN, CDR2 SYDVKM. This CDR3 region has 13 residues. Trimming removed 8 bases from V and 8 bases from J, with 15 bases in between. Repertoires were generated with immunoSEQ multiplex PCR, while TCRdb's copy carries only in-frame clones and drops some. The table shows tens of thousands of clones, with around 87% occurring only once. This clonotype originated in an adult with an advanced solid tumor such as melanoma, head and neck, liver or kidney cancer. The material sequenced was CD4+ or CD8+ T cells sorted from blood, taken in a trial of the OX40 agonist ivuxolimab. This chain connects TRBV28 to TRBJ1-4; no reliable D call. CDR3 residues: CASGGPHKEKLFF. The CDR3 DNA reads TGTGCCAGCGGAGGGCCGCATAAGGAAAAACTGTTTTTT.